This T cell receptor beta chain was sequenced for a study of blood T cell repertoires in COVID-19. Germline lookup yields CDR1 SGHRS and CDR2 YFSETQ. The CDR3 consists of 16 residues. Trimming removed 2 bases from V and 8 bases from J, with 19 bases in between. Generated by immunoSEQ multiplex PCR, the TCRdb table keeps only in-frame clones and is missing some. This table holds fewer than 250,000 clones, 85% to 90% found once. The receptor's source is a man aged 45-65 years who had been exposed to COVID-19. The chain uses TRBV5-1 and TRBJ2-2; tentatively, D is TRBD1 (5 bases). Sequenced: PBMCs or T cells enriched from blood (not recorded which). DNA of the CDR3: TGCGCCAGCAGCTTTCAGGGTTTCCCCTTGGAGGGGGAGCTGTTTTTT. This translates into CASSFQGFPLEGELFF.